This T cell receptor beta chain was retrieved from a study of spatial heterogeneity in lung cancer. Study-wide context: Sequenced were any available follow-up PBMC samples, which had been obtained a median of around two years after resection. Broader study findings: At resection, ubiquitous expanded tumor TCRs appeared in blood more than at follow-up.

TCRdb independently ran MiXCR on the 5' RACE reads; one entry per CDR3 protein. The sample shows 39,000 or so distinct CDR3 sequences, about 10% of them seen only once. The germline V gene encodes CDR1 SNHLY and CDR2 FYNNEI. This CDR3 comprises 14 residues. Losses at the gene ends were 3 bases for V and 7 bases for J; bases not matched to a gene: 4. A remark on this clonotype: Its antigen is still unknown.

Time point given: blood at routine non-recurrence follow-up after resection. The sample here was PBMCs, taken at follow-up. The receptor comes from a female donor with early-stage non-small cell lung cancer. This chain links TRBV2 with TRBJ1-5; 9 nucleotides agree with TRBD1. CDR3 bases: TGTGCCAGCAGTGAGACAGGGGGTGGACAGCCCCAGCATTTT. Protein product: CASSETGGGQPQHF.